The entry below describes one TCR beta chain. Other DNA sequences in this specimen translate into the identical CDR3. Profiled with immunoSEQ multiplex PCR; TCRdb holds only in-frame clones, not every one. The sample has about 79,000 clones, 65% to 85% seen once. This sample stems from a study of T cell responses to AZD1222 COVID-19 vaccine. The CDR3 contains 16 residues. V shed 3 bases, J shed 8 bases, and the junction held 4 bases outside the gene matches. Germline V gene sequence: CDR1 WNHNN, CDR2 SYGVQD (reference sequence). Sequences were derived from peripheral blood, sampled on day 0 of AZD1222 vaccination. The receptor's source is an adult in good health. This sequence joins TRBV10-1 and TRBJ2-1, with 16 bases that match TRBD2. The CDR3: CASSDPGTSGRDEQFF. CDR3 sequence (DNA): TGCGCCAGCAGTGACCCCGGGACTAGCGGGAGGGATGAGCAGTTCTTC.